The 5 T cell receptor beta chains listed next were all sequenced from one sample in a study of T-cell memory formation after mild COVID-19. TCRdb reprocessed the 5' RACE reads via MiXCR and lists one record per CDR3 protein. The sample gives roughly 200,000 distinct CDR3 sequences, 16% of which show up once; just over 2% is in the top ten. The sequenced sample was PBMCs or a T cell subset sorted from them (not recorded which). The receptors were sampled from an adult woman who had mild COVID-19 (a few samples of this study predate the infection). Cell type and time point are not known.

The chain couples TRBV11-2 to TRBJ2-7; 8 bases are a match to TRBD1. Germline trimming cut 5 bases from V and 7 bases from J; bases unmatched to any gene: 13. Germline CDR1 reads SGHAT; CDR2 reads FQNNGV. This CDR3 spans 15 amino acids. CDR3: CASSRGQVNTGEQYF. DNA for the CDR3: TGTGCCAGCAGCCGGGGACAGGTAAACACAGGGGAGCAGTACTTC.

This clonotype was picked up a small number of times. J is TRBJ2-5 and V is TRBV16, with 8 bases identical to TRBD2. Germline CDR1 and CDR2: KGHSY and FQNENV. Losses at the gene ends were 8 bases for V and 2 bases for J; bases not matched to a gene: 13. The CDR3 is 16 amino acids. The CDR3 region is CASLKRGTNPQETQYF. CDR3 DNA sequence: TGTGCCAGCCTGAAGCGGGGGACCAACCCACAAGAGACCCAGTACTTC.

This sequence joins TRBV3-1 and TRBJ2-5; D may be TRBD1 (6 bases). With 4 bases removed from V and 4 bases from J, the gap between germline ends came to 10 bases. From germline, CDR1 is LGHDT and CDR2 YNNKEL (reference sequence). CDR3 length equals 13 residues. CDR3 in amino acids: CASSLEGGETQYF. For the CDR3, the DNA is TGTGCCAGCAGCCTGGAAGGGGGAGAGACCCAGTACTTC.

This clonotype has a handful of counts. This chain's CDR3 is CASSVTGSYEQYF. In nucleotides, the CDR3 is TGTGCCAGCAGTGTGACAGGCTCCTACGAGCAGTACTTC. The rearrangement joins TRBV25-1 to TRBJ2-7; weak D call: TRBD1 (6 bases). Trimming took off 4 bases at V and 0 bases at J, with 7 bases between the two ends. Germline CDR1 MGHDK, CDR2 SYGVNS. CDR3 length: 13 residues.

The sample holds many counts of this clonotype. The chain employs TRBV27 and TRBJ2-5, with D maybe TRBD1 (8 bases). The CDR3 totals 13 residues. V was clipped by 7 bases and J by 3 bases, with 12 bases between them. In germline, CDR1 is MNHEY, CDR2 SMNVEV (reference sequence). CDR3: CASTTGGEETQYF. The DNA for the CDR3 is TGTGCCAGCACAACAGGGGGGGAAGAGACCCAGTACTTC.